Below, 3 T cell receptor beta chains from the same sample are listed, as sequenced in a study of blood T cell repertoires in COVID-19. Only in-frame clones appear in the TCRdb table, and some are missing; sequencing was by immunoSEQ multiplex PCR. The sample yields fewer than 250,000 clones, more than 75% seen once. Sequencing was performed on PBMCs or T cells enriched from blood (not recorded which). Every receptor here comes from a young man in a cohort exposed to, infected with or recovered from COVID-19 (not recorded which).

The J gene is TRBJ1-5, the V gene TRBV7-2; TRBD1 matches at 7 bases. Trimming at V came to 5 bases and at J to 4 bases, leaving 8 bases not matched to a gene. Germline V gene data show CDR1 as SGHTA and CDR2 as FQGNSA. The CDR3 totals 15 residues. CDR3 coding DNA: TGTGCCAGCAGCCCCCGACAGGGTGGGAATCAGCCCCAGCATTTT. Its protein is CASSPRQGGNQPQHF.

This chain connects TRBV5-4 to TRBJ2-5; D remains unclear. Trimming took 0 bases from V and 2 from J, leaving 8 bases between them. The CDR3 runs 14 residues. Germline V lookup: CDR1 SGHNT, CDR2 YYREEE (reference sequence). The CDR3 sequence is CASSLVSKQETQYF. The CDR3, as DNA: TGTGCCAGCAGCTTGGTTAGTAAGCAAGAGACCCAGTACTTC.

The rearrangement links TRBV27 to TRBJ2-3; TRBD2 agrees at 9 bases. CDR3 length: 15 residues. The ends lost 6 bases at V and 7 bases at J; junction bases unmatched: 11. The germline gives CDR1 MNHEY, CDR2 SMNVEV (reference sequence). The CDR3 protein is CASRRGGRGSNTQYF. The CDR3, as DNA: TGTGCCAGCAGGCGGGGGGGGCGAGGCTCTAATACGCAGTATTTT.